This TCR beta chain was recorded in a study of identical twins. This clonotype was seen many times. Its target is not known. The CDR3 has 15 amino acids. V was pared by 3 bases and J by 6 bases, with 16 bases between. Broader study findings: Modelling approaches yielded underestimates of out-of-frame TCR alpha sharing between monozygotic twins. One should note that invariant MAIT and iNKT cells could partly confound zero-insertion analyses.

TCRdb itself ran the 5' RACE reads through MiXCR, one entry per CDR3 protein. The data contain 200,000 to 250,000 distinct CDR3 sequences, 7.5% of them singletons. This same sample was also taken into another study, of yellow fever vaccine responses in identical twins. That work adds: Reportedly, the response of twins' T cells to the vaccine seemed partly convergent, partly personalized.

The J gene is TRBJ2-3, the V gene TRBV12-3 or TRBV12-4; either TRBD1 or TRBD2 may fit D (7 bases each). The receptor comes from a young woman in good health. Sequencing used CD8+ T cells sorted from blood. CDR3 amino acids: CASSFGGGGADTQYF. The CDR3 DNA reads as TGTGCCAGCAGTTTTGGGGGAGGGGGCGCCGATACGCAGTATTTT.